The clone carrying this T cell receptor (beta chain) was detected many times. Its antigen remains unknown. The sample is drawn from a study of T cells after yellow fever vaccination. Looking at the study overall: Fractions of low cell number were prepared using SMART-Seq v4 Ultra Low Input. Study results and limitations: Shared CD4/CD8 clonotypes were a small share, likely from convergent recombination. Most primary-vaccination clones reappeared after the booster (about 97% CD4, more than 70% CD8).

The CDR3 runs to 14 residues. Unmatched junction bases numbered 6, after V lost 4 bases and J lost 5 bases. The germline CDR1 and CDR2 sequences are MGHRA and YSYEKL. Production of TCR cDNA was by 5'RACE template switching, which also added a universal primer site and UMIs. Each CDR3 protein gets one entry after TCRdb re-called the 5' RACE reads with MiXCR. The sample gives 200,000 to 300,000 distinct CDR3 sequences, roughly 3.7% of which show up once; about a fifth is in the top ten. The rearrangement joins TRBV4-1 to TRBJ2-5, with 8 bases identical to TRBD2. The receptor comes from a man aged 18 to 29 who received the YFV17D yellow fever vaccine. Sequences were derived from PBMCs, sampled 15 days after the yellow fever booster vaccination. The CDR3 spells CASSPGLGEETQYF. The CDR3 DNA follows: TGCGCCAGCAGCCCGGGACTAGGGGAGGAGACCCAGTACTTC.